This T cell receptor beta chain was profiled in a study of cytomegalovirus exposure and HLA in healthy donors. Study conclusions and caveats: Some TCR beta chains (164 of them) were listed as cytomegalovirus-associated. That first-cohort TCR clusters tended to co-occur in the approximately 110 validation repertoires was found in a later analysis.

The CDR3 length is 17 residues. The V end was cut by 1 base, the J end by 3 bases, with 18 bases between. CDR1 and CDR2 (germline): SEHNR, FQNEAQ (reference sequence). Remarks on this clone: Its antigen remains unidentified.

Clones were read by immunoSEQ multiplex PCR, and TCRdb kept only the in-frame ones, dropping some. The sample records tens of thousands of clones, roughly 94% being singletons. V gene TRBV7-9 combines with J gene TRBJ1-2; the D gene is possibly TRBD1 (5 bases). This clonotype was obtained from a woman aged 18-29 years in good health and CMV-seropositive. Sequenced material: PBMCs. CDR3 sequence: CASSLGYDGPGDYGYTF. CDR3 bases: TGTGCCAGCAGCTTAGGTTATGATGGGCCGGGGGACTATGGCTACACCTTC.